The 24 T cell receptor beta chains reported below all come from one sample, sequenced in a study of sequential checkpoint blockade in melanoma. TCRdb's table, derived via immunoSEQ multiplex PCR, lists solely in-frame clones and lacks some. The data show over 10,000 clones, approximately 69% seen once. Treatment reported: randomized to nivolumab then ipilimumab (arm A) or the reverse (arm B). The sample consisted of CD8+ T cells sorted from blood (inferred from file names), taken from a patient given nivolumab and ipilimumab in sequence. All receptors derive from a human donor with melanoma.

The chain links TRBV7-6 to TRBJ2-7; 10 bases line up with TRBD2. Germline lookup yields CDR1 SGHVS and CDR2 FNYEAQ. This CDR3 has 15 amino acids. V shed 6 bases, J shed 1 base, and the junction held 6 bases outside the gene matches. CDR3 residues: CASRLGAGGSYEQYF. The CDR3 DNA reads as TGTGCCAGCAGGCTAGGAGCGGGAGGGTCCTACGAGCAGTACTTC.

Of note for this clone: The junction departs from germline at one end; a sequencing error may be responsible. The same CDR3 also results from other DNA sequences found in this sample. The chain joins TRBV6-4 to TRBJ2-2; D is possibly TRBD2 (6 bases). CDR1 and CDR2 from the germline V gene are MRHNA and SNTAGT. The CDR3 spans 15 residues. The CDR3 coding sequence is TGTGCCAGCAAGGAGGGAGAGAGTAGCACCGGAGAGCTGTTTTTT. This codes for CASKEGESSTGELFF.

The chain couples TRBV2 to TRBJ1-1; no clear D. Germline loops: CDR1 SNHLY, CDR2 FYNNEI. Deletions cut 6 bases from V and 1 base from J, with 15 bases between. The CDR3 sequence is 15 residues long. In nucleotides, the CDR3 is TGTGCCAGCAGCCACGACACAATGTCGAACACTGAAGCTTTCTTT. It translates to CASSHDTMSNTEAFF. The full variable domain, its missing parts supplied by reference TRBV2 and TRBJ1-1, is EPEVTQTPSHQVTQMGQEVILRCVPISNHLYFYWYRQILGQKVEFLVSFYNNEISEKSEIFDDQFSVERPDGSNFTLKIRSTKLEDSAMYFCASSHDTMSNTEAFFGQGTRLTVV.

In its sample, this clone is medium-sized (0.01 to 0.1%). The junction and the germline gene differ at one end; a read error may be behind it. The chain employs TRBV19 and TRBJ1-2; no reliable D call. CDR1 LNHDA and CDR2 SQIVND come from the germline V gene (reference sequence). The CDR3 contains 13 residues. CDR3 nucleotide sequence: TGTGCCAGTAGTTTAGACACTAACTATGGCTACACCTTC. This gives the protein CASSLDTNYGYTF.

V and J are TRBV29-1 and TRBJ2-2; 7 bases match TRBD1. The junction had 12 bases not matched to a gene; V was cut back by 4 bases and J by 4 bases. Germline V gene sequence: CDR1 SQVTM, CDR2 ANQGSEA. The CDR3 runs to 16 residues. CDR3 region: CSVVPGQKLSTGELFF. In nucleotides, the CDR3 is TGCAGCGTTGTTCCGGGACAGAAGCTATCCACCGGGGAGCTGTTTTTT.

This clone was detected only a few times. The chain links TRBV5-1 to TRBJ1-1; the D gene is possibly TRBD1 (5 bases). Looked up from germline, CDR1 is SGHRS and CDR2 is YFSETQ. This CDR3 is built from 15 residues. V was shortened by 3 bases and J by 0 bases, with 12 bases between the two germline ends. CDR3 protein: CASSSGSRMNTEAFF. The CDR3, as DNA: TGCGCCAGCAGCTCAGGGTCTCGCATGAACACTGAAGCTTTCTTT.

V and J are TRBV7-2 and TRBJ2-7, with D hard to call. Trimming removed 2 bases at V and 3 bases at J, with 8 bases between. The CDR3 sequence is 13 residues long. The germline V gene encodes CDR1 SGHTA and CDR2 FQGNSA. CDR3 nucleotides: TGTGCCAGCAGCTTACGGGTAGGCTACGAGCAGTACTTC. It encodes CASSLRVGYEQYF.

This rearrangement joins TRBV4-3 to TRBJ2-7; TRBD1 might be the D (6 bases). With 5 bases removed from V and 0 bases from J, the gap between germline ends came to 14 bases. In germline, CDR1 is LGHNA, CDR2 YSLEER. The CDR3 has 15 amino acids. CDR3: CASSTRQESSYEQYV. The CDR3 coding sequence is TGCGCCAGCAGCACCCGACAGGAGAGCTCCTACGAGCAGTACGTC.

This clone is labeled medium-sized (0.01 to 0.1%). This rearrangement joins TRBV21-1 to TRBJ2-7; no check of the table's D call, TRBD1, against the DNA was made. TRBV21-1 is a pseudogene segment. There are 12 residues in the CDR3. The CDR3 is CASSKTGVEQYV. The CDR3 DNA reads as TGTGCCAGCAGCAAGACAGGGGTCGAGCAGTACGTC.

The DNA for the CDR3 is TGTGCCAGCAGCTCCCCGGGGGAAACCTACGAGCAGTACTTC. This encodes CASSSPGETYEQYF. This chain uses TRBV7-9 with TRBJ2-7, with a tentative D call TRBD2 (6 bases). Germline V CDR1 and CDR2: SEHNR, FQNEAQ (reference sequence). With 4 bases removed from V and 2 bases from J, the gap between germline ends came to 12 bases. The CDR3 loop spans 14 amino acids.

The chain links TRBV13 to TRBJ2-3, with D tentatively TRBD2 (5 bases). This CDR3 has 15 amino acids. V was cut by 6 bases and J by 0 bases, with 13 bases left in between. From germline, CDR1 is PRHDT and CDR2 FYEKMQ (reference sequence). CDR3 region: CASSQLGSSTDTQYF. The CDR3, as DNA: TGTGCCAGCAGTCAACTAGGCAGCAGCACAGATACGCAGTATTTT.

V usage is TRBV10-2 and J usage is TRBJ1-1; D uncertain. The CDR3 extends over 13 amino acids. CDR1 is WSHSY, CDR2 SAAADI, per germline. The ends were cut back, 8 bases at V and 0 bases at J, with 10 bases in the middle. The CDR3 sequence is CASRHELNTEAFF. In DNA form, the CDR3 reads TGCGCCAGCCGACACGAACTGAACACTGAAGCTTTCTTT.

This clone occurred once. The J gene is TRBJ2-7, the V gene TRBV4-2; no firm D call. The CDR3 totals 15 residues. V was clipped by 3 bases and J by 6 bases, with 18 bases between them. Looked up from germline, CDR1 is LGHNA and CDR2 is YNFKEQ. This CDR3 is CASSHAGSSGSEQYF. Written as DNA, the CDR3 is TGTGCCAGCAGCCATGCTGGGTCATCAGGCAGCGAGCAGTACTTC.

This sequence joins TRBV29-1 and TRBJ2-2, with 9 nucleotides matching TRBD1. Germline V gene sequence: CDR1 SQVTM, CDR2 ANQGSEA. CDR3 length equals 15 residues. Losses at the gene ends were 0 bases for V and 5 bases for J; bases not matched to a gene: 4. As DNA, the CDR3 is TGCAGCGTTGAAGATCGGGGACAGGGAACCGGGGAGCTGTTTTTT. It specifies CSVEDRGQGTGELFF.

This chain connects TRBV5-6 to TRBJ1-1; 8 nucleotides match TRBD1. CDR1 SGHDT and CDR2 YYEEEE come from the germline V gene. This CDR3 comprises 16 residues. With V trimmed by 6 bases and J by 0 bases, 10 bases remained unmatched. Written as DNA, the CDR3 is TGTGCCAGCAACTCGGACAGGGCGGTACTGAACACTGAAGCTTTCTTT. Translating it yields CASNSDRAVLNTEAFF. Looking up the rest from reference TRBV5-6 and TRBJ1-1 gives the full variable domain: DAGVTQSPTHLIKTRGQQVTLRCSPKSGHDTVSWYQQALGQGPQFIFQYYEEEERQRGNFPDRFSGHQFPNYSSELNVNALLLGDSALYLCASNSDRAVLNTEAFFGQGTRLTVV.

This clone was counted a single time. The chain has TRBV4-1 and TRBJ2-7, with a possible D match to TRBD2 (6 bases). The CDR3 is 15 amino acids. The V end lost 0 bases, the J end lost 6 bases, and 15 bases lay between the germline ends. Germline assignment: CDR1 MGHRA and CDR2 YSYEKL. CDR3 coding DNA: TGCGCCAGCAGCCAAGAACCGGGACTCACCGCCGAGCAGTACTTC. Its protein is CASSQEPGLTAEQYF.

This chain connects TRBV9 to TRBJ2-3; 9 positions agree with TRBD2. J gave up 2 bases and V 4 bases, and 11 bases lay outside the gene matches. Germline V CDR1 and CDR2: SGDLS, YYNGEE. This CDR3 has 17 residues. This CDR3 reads CASSPQQAGGTTDTQYF. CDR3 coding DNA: TGTGCCAGCAGCCCTCAACAGGCGGGAGGGACCACAGATACGCAGTATTTT.

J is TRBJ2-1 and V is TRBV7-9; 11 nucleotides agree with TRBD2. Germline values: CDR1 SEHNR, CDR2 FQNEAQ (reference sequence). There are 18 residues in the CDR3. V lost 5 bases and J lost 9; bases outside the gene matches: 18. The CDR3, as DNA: TGTGCCAGCAGCGAAGGGACTAGCGGCCCATCCCCAAAGGGTGAGCAGTTCTTC. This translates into CASSEGTSGPSPKGEQFF.

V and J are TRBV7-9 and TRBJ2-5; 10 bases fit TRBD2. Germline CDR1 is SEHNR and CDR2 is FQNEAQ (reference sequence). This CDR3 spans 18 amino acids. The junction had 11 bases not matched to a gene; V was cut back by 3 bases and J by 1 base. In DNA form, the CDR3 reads TGTGCCAGCAGCTTTAGCGGGAGGCCAAGACTATTCCAAGAGACCCAGTACTTC. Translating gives CASSFSGRPRLFQETQYF.

DNA for the CDR3: TGTGCCAGCACCGATAGGGGACAGGGGGAAGAAAAACTGTTTTTT. It codes for CASTDRGQGEEKLFF. The chain employs TRBV6-6 and TRBJ1-4, with TRBD1 identical over 11 bases. Trimming removed 7 bases from V and 8 bases from J; junction bases left unmatched: 9. The germline CDR1 and CDR2 sequences are MNHNY and SVGAGI (reference sequence). The CDR3 consists of 15 residues.

This CDR3 reads CASSGSGGAGETQYF. The CDR3 region has the DNA TGTGCCAGCAGCGGTAGCGGGGGGGCCGGAGAGACCCAGTACTTC. The genes are TRBV9 and TRBJ2-5; 11 bases are shared with TRBD2. V trimming: 3 bases; J trimming: 4 bases; junction bases outside the gene matches: 5. The CDR3 has 15 amino acids. Germline V gene data show CDR1 as SGDLS and CDR2 as YYNGEE. Full variable domain (remainder filled in from reference TRBV9 and TRBJ2-5): DSGVTQTPKHLITATGQRVTLRCSPRSGDLSVYWYQQSLDQGLQFLIQYYNGEERAKGNILERFSAQQFPDLHSELNLSSLELGDSALYFCASSGSGGAGETQYFGPGTRLLVL.

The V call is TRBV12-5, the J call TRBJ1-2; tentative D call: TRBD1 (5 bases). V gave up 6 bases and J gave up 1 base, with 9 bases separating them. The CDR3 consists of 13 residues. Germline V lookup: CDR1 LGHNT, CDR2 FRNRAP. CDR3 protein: CASGLTVNYGYTF. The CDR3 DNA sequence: TGTGCTAGTGGCCTGACAGTTAACTATGGCTACACCTTC.

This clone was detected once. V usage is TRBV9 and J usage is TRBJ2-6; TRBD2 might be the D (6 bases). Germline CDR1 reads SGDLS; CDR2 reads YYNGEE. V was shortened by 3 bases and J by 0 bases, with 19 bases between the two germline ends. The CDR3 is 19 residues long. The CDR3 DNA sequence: TGTGCCAGCAGCGCCCGCGGGGAGGCAGTGGGCTCTGGGGCCAACGTCCTGACTTTC. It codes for CASSARGEAVGSGANVLTF. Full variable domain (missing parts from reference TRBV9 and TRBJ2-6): DSGVTQTPKHLITATGQRVTLRCSPRSGDLSVYWYQQSLDQGLQFLIQYYNGEERAKGNILERFSAQQFPDLHSELNLSSLELGDSALYFCASSARGEAVGSGANVLTFGAGSRLTVL.

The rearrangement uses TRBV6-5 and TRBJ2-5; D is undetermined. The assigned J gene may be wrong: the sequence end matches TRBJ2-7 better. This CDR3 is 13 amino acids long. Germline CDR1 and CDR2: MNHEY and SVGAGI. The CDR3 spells CASSYSRTYEQYF. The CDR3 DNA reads TGTGCCAGCAGTTACTCGAGAACCTACGAGCAGTACTTC.